These 8 T cell receptor beta chains share one sample of origin, sequenced in a study of cytomegalovirus exposure and HLA in healthy donors. Amplification used 60 Vbeta primers and 13 Jbeta primers. The table came from immunoSEQ multiplex PCR; TCRdb's copy has only in-frame clones and leaves some out. This sample has around 130,000 clones; 80% occur once, and the top ten carry roughly 4.2%. Sequencing was carried out using PBMCs. These receptors were collected from a woman aged 40 to 50 in good health and CMV-seronegative.

In DNA form, the CDR3 reads TGTGCCAGCAGCTTAGCAGGGGAAGGCGGCTACACCTTC. The encoded protein is CASSLAGEGGYTF. The chain employs TRBV7-9 and TRBJ1-2; tentatively, D is TRBD1 (5 bases). The germline CDR1 and CDR2 sequences are SEHNR and FQNEAQ (reference sequence). The CDR3 covers 13 residues. Between the trimmed V and J ends, which lost 0 bases and 8 bases, there was a span of 10 bases. The variable domain in full, completed from reference TRBV7-9 and TRBJ1-2, reads DTGVSQNPRHKITKRGQNVTFRCDPISEHNRLYWYRQTLGQGPEFLTYFQNEAQLEKSRLLSDRFSAERPKGSFSTLEIQRTEQGDSAMYLCASSLAGEGGYTFGSGTRLTVV.

The CDR3 reads CASSVNEVSGSWYTDTQYF. The CDR3 DNA sequence: TGTGCCAGCAGCGTAAATGAGGTTAGCGGGAGTTGGTACACAGATACGCAGTATTTT. The chain combines TRBV9 with TRBJ2-3; 9 bases fit TRBD2. The V segment lost 1 base and the J segment 2 bases; nucleotides outside the gene matches: 14. Germline V gene data show CDR1 as SGDLS and CDR2 as YYNGEE. This CDR3 spans 19 amino acids.

The chain joins TRBV19 to TRBJ2-2; TRBD2 is a possible D gene (5 bases). CDR1 is LNHDA and CDR2 is SQIVND in the germline V gene (reference sequence). This CDR3 spans 15 amino acids. Trimming left V 2 bases short and J 6 bases short, with 13 bases between. CDR3 nucleotides: TGTGCCAGTAGTATAAAAACTAGTCGGGCCGGGGAGCTGTTTTTT. This encodes CASSIKTSRAGELFF.

About this clone: This CDR3 is also generated by other DNA sequences in the sample. This CDR3 reads CASSIGGSYNEQFF. CDR3 nucleotides: TGTGCCAGTAGTATAGGAGGGTCCTACAATGAGCAGTTCTTC. The rearrangement joins TRBV19 to TRBJ2-1; D is possibly TRBD2 (5 bases). The V gene lost 1 base and the J gene lost 1 base, with 5 bases spanning the gap. Germline CDR1 is LNHDA and CDR2 is SQIVND (reference sequence). CDR3 length: 14 amino acids. Drawing the rest from reference TRBV19 and TRBJ2-1, the complete variable domain is DGGITQSPKYLFRKEGQNVTLSCEQNLNHDAMYWYRQDPGQGLRLIYYSQIVNDFQKGDIAEGYSVSREKKESFPLTVTSAQKNPTAFYLCASSIGGSYNEQFFGPGTRLTVL.

V is TRBV6-5 and J is TRBJ1-3; TRBD1 might be the D (6 bases). Germline V lookup: CDR1 MNHEY, CDR2 SVGAGI. The V and J ends lost 2 bases and 4 bases respectively, with 12 bases between them. The CDR3 extends over 15 amino acids. In nucleotides, the CDR3 is TGTGCCAGCAGTTACGGCAGGGGTACGGGAAACACCATATATTTT. This translates into CASSYGRGTGNTIYF.

This clone showed up just a few times. The rearrangement uses TRBV6-5 and TRBJ1-5, with D tentatively TRBD1 (5 bases). The CDR3 is 13 amino acids. CDR1 and CDR2 from the germline V gene are MNHEY and SVGAGI. Trimming cost V 7 bases and J 4 bases, with 11 bases left between them. CDR3 sequence: CASTNRLNQPQHF. The CDR3 DNA sequence: TGTGCCAGCACCAACAGGTTAAATCAGCCCCAGCATTTT.

The chain couples TRBV6-5 to TRBJ2-1; 8 bases line up with TRBD2. Trimming at V came to 8 bases and at J to 7 bases, leaving 10 bases not matched to a gene. Germline CDR1 and CDR2: MNHEY and SVGAGI. This CDR3 spans 14 amino acids. The CDR3 spells CASSDGGLGNEQFF. The CDR3 nucleotides read TGTGCCAGCTCCGACGGGGGACTAGGGAATGAGCAGTTCTTC.

In its sample, this clone was seen a few times. J is TRBJ2-5 and V is TRBV7-2, with D possibly matching TRBD2 (5 bases). Germline assignment: CDR1 SGHTA and CDR2 FQGNSA. V lost 2 bases and J 1 base, leaving 8 bases between the germline ends. This CDR3 comprises 14 residues. The CDR3 bases are TGTGCCAGCAGCTTATCTAGCATCCAAGAGACCCAGTACTTC. Translated, it gives CASSLSSIQETQYF.